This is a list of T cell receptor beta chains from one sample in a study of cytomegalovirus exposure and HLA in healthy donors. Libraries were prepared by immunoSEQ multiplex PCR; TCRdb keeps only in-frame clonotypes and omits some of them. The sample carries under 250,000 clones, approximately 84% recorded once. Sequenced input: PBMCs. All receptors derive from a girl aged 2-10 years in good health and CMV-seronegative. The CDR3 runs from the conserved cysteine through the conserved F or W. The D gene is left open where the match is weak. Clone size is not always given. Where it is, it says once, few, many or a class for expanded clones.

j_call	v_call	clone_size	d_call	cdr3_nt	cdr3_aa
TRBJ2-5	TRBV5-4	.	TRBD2	TGTGCCAGCAGCTCGGGACTAGCGGGAGTAGGGCAAGAGACCCAGTACTTC	CASSSGLAGVGQETQYF
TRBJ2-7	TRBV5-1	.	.	TGCGCCAGCAGCTTTGACAGGATAACCTACGAGCAGTACTTC	CASSFDRITYEQYF
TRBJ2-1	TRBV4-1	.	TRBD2	TGCGCCAGCAGCCAAGTGGCTAGCGGGGCCGGTGAGCAGTTCTTC	CASSQVASGAGEQFF
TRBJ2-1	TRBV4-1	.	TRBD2	TGCGCCAGCAGCACCTCACCTCGGACTAGCGGGCGACTTAACAATGAGCAGTTCTTC	CASSTSPRTSGRLNNEQFF
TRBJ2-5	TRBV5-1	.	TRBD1	TGCGCCAGCTGGCAGGGGGCGGTTGGGGAGACCCAGTACTTC	CASWQGAVGETQYF
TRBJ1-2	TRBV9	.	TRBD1	TGTGCCAGCATCGGACAGGGGTATGGCTACACCTTC	CASIGQGYGYTF
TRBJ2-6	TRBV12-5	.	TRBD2	TGTGCTAGTGGTTTGGTACTTCTAGCGGGAGGGACCGGGGCCAACGTCCTGACTTTC	CASGLVLLAGGTGANVLTF
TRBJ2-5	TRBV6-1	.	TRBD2	TGTGCCAGCAGTGAACTTTGGTTCGGGGGGGGCAAAGAGACCCAGTACTTC	CASSELWFGGGKETQYF
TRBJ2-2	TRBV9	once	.	TGTGCCAGCAGCGTACCCTCGAACACCGGGGAGCTGTTTTTT	CASSVPSNTGELFF
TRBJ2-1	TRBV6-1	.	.	TGTGCCAGCAGTGAACCCCCCCTTAGCTCCTACAATGAGCAGTTCTTC	CASSEPPLSSYNEQFF
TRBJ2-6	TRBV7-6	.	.	TGTGCCAGCAGCTTAACAGGGGCCAACGTCCTGACTTTC	CASSLTGANVLTF
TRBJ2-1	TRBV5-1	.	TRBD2	TGCGCCAGCAGCTTGGCGGCGGGGGGCACCAATGAGCAGTTCTTC	CASSLAAGGTNEQFF
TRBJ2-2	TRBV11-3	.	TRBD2	TGTGCCAGCAGAGGTAGCGGGGAATCGGCCGGGGAGCTGTTTTTT	CASRGSGESAGELFF
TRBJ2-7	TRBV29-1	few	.	TGCAGCGCCTTAGGGAGTTACGAGCAGTACTTC	CSALGSYEQYF
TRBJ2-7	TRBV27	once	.	TGTGCCAGCAGTTTAGGCAGGGGCCTCTACGAGCAGTACTTC	CASSLGRGLYEQYF
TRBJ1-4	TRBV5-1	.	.	TGCGCCAGCAGCTTGTTAGGGGGTACAACTAATGAAAAACTGTTTTTT	CASSLLGGTTNEKLFF
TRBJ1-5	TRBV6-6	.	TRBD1	TGTGCCAGCAGCACCGGGACAGGGGGCAATCAGCCCCAGCATTTT	CASSTGTGGNQPQHF
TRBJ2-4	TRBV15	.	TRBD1	TGTGCCACCAGCAGAATGGGACAGGGGAAAAACATTCAGTACTTC	CATSRMGQGKNIQYF
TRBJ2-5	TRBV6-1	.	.	TGTGCCAGCAGTGAGAGGTGGGGCTGGGCACAAGAGACCCAGTACTTC	CASSERWGWAQETQYF
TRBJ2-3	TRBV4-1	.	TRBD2	TGCGCCAGCAGCCCCGCAGCGGGGGGGAGCACAGATACGCAGTATTTT	CASSPAAGGSTDTQYF
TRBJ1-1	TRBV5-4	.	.	TGTGCCAGCAGCCTTCACAGGGATTTGAACACTGAAGCTTTCTTT	CASSLHRDLNTEAFF
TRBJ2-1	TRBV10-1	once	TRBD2	TGCGCCAGCAGCATAGCGGGACTCTCCTTCAATGAGCAGTTCTTC	CASSIAGLSFNEQFF
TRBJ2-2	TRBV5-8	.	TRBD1	TGTGCCAGCAGCTTGGAGGGGGCGGGCACCGGGGAGCTGTTTTTT	CASSLEGAGTGELFF
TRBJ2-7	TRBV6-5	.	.	TGTGCCAGCAGTTACTATGGACAGGAGCAGTACTTC	CASSYYGQEQYF
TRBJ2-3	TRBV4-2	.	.	TGTGCCAGCAGACAGAGCAACACTCGCACAGATACGCAGTATTTT	CASRQSNTRTDTQYF
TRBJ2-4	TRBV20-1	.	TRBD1	TGCAGTGCCGGAAACAGGGGGCAGTACTTC	CSAGNRGQYF
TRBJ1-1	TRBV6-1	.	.	TGTGCCAGCAGTCCCAGGGTCGGGACTGAAGCTTTCTTT	CASSPRVGTEAFF
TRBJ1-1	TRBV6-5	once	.	TGTGCCAGCAGTTCACAGGGAGCCTTAGAAGCTTTCTTT	CASSSQGALEAFF
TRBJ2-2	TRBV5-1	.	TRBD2	TGCGCCAGCTTCGGACTAGCGAACACCGGGGAGCTGTTTTTT	CASFGLANTGELFF
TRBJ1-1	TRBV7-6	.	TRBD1	TGTGCCAGCAGCCCTGACAGGGGGAGAAAAGAAGCTTTCTTT	CASSPDRGRKEAFF
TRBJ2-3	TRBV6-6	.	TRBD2	TGTGCCATCGGGACTAGCGGGAGAGGTAGCACAGATACGCAGTATTTT	CAIGTSGRGSTDTQYF
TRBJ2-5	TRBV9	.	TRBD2	TGTGCCAGCAGCGTAGGGGGGACTAGCGGACTAGAGACCCAGTACTTC	CASSVGGTSGLETQYF
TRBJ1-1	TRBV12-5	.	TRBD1	TGTGCTAGTGGTTTGAGGGACAGGGGGCTTCGAAGCACTGAAGCTTTCTTT	CASGLRDRGLRSTEAFF
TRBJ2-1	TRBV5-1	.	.	TGCGCCAGCAGCCAGGAGGGTAAGACGCGCTACAATGAGCAGTTCTTC	CASSQEGKTRYNEQFF
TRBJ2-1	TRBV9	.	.	TGTGCCAGCAGCGTTATGGGGAGCTCCTACAATGAGCAGTTCTTC	CASSVMGSSYNEQFF
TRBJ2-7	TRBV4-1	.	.	TGCGCCAGCAGCCCACGTAATATAGCGGCCAGCTCCTACGAGCAGTACTTC	CASSPRNIAASSYEQYF
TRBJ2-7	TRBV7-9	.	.	TGTGCCAGCAAAGAGGGAAACTACGAGCAGTACTTC	CASKEGNYEQYF
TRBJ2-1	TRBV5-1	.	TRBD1	TGCGCCAGCAGCCTGACCGGGACAGGGTTGAATGAGCAGTTCTTC	CASSLTGTGLNEQFF
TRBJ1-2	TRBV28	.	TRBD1	TGTGCCAGCAGTTTGGACAGGGTGAATGGCTACACCTTC	CASSLDRVNGYTF
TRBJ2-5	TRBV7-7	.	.	TGTGCCAGCAGCTTAGGCGTGGGGGGTCAAGAGACCCAGTACTTC	CASSLGVGGQETQYF
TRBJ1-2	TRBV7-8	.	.	TGTGCCAGCAGCTTTGATCGGCAGGGAGGCTACACCTTC	CASSFDRQGGYTF
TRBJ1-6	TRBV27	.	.	TGTGCCACCAAGACTCGGCAAATGAAGCTCCTATATAATTCACCCCTCCACTTT	CATKTRQMKLLYNSPLHF
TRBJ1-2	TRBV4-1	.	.	TGCGCCAGCAGCCCCAACAGAGGGACTTCCTATGGCTACACCTTC	CASSPNRGTSYGYTF
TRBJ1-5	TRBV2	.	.	TGTGCCAGCAGGACAAGCTATAGCAATCAGCCCCAGCATTTT	CASRTSYSNQPQHF
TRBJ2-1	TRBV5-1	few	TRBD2	TGCGCCAGCAGCCGACTAGCGGGAAGGGGGTCCTACAATGAGCAGTTCTTC	CASSRLAGRGSYNEQFF
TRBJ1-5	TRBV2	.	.	TGTGCCAGCAGTAAACAGGGTACCCTCAATCAGCCCCAGCATTTT	CASSKQGTLNQPQHF
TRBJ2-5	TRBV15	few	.	TGTGCCACCAGCAGAGATCCAGGGGAGACCCAGTACTTC	CATSRDPGETQYF
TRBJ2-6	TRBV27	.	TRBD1	TGTGCCAGCACGATCCGACAGGGGGCCTCTGGGGCCAACGTCCTGACTTTC	CASTIRQGASGANVLTF
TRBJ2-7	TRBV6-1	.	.	TGTGCCAGTCAGGGAAACTCCTACGAGCAGTACTTC	CASQGNSYEQYF
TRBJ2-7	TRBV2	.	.	TGTGCCAGCATGTTAGACAGCTCCTACGAGCAGTACTTC	CASMLDSSYEQYF
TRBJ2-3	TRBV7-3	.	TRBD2	TGTGCCAGCAGCCCTGAGCGGGGGGGCCGGGGAGATACGCAGTATTTT	CASSPERGGRGDTQYF
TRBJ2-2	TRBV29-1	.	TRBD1	TGCAGCGCCGGGACAGCAACCGGGGAGCTGTTTTTT	CSAGTATGELFF
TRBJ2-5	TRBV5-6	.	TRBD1	TGTGCCAGCAGCTTGATAGGGACAGGGAAGGTGGAGACCCAGTACTTC	CASSLIGTGKVETQYF
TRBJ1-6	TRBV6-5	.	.	TGTGCCAGCAGCCCTCGAGGATCACCCCTCCACTTT	CASSPRGSPLHF